The rows below give T cell receptor beta chains drawn from one sample of a study of cytomegalovirus exposure and HLA in healthy donors. Generated by immunoSEQ multiplex PCR, the TCRdb table keeps only in-frame clones and is missing some. The table lists 95,000 to 150,000 clones, 75% to 90% of them singletons. Sequencing was done on a sample of PBMCs. These receptor sequences come from a female donor in good health and CMV-seropositive. Each CDR3 is given with its conserved first and last residue. Fields, in order: J gene, D gene, V gene, clone size, CDR3 DNA, CDR3 protein. The D gene is left open where the match is weak. For some rows the clone size is stated as once, few or many, or as a class when expanded; others skip it.

TRBJ2-1 TRBD2 TRBV11-2 . TGTGCCAGCGGTTTCTCTAGCGGGGGCACATCCTACAATGAGCAGTTCTTC CASGFSSGGTSYNEQFF
TRBJ1-1 . TRBV7-2 . TGTGCCAGCAGCCCTGTGGCGGGGAACACTGAAGCTTTCTTT CASSPVAGNTEAFF
TRBJ2-3 TRBD1 TRBV28 . TGTGCCAGCAGTTTAGTAGGGACAGGGGGCAGAGATACGCAGTATTTT CASSLVGTGGRDTQYF
TRBJ2-1 TRBD1 TRBV5-4 once TGTGCCAGCACGGGACAGGGGGGTTACAATGAGCAGTTCTTC CASTGQGGYNEQFF
TRBJ2-7 TRBD1 TRBV7-9 . TGTGCCAGCAGTCGGGACAGGGTCGTCGACGAGCAGTACTTC CASSRDRVVDEQYF
TRBJ2-2 TRBD1 TRBV13 once TGTGCCAGCAGCTTTCGAGGGACAGGGACAGGGGAGCTGTTTTTT CASSFRGTGTGELFF
TRBJ2-3 . TRBV7-3 few TGTGCCAGCAGCTTAGGAGCAGATACGCAGTATTTT CASSLGADTQYF
TRBJ2-7 . TRBV5-4 . TGTGCCAGCAGCTTGGAAGCGACGGCCTACGAGCAGTACTTC CASSLEATAYEQYF
TRBJ2-1 TRBD2 TRBV19 . TGTGCCAGTAGTCGAACTAGCGGGGGCTCCTACAATGAGCAGTTCTTC CASSRTSGGSYNEQFF
TRBJ2-7 TRBD2 TRBV11-2 . TGTGCCAGCAGCTTATGGGGAGGGTCCTACGAGCAGTACTTC CASSLWGGSYEQYF
TRBJ2-7 TRBD1 TRBV19 . TGTGCCAGTAGTGTGGGACAGGGGGCGAGGGAGCAGTACTTC CASSVGQGAREQYF
TRBJ2-7 . TRBV7-2 . TGTGCCAGCAGCTTAGCCGAGAGGCTCTACGAGCAGTACTTC CASSLAERLYEQYF
TRBJ1-2 . TRBV6-5 . TGTGCCAGCAGGGGGACATATGGCTACACCTTC CASRGTYGYTF
TRBJ1-1 TRBD1 TRBV13 . TGTGCCAGCAGCTCCCGCCAGGGGGGTAGGGGGACTGAAGCTTTCTTT CASSSRQGGRGTEAFF
TRBJ1-5 TRBD1 TRBV19 . TGTGCCAGTAGTATGAGGGGACAGCCTTATAGCAATCAGCCCCAGCATTTT CASSMRGQPYSNQPQHF
TRBJ1-6 . TRBV19 . TGTGCCAGTAGTCCTCCCAGTTCAGGGGTCGGGGCCCTCCACTTT CASSPPSSGVGALHF
TRBJ2-3 TRBD1 TRBV11-1 once TGTGCCAGCAGACAACAGGGGGCGGCAGATACGCAGTATTTT CASRQQGAADTQYF
TRBJ1-6 . TRBV11-1 . TGTGCCAGCAGCTTAGCGCCAGAGGAGTCACCCCTCCACTTT CASSLAPEESPLHF
TRBJ2-5 . TRBV30 . TGTGCCTGGAGTGGATTCGGGACTGGGGACTTC CAWSGFGTGDF
TRBJ1-1 TRBD1 TRBV29-1 . TGCAGCGTTAGTTCACAGGGGGGCACTGAAGCTTTCTTT CSVSSQGGTEAFF
TRBJ2-3 . TRBV6-5 . TGTGCCAGCAGTCGGGCGGGGACAGATACGCAGTATTTT CASSRAGTDTQYF
TRBJ2-6 . TRBV19 . TGTGCCAGTAGTATCCCAGGGATAATATCCGGGGCCAACGTCCTGACTTTC CASSIPGIISGANVLTF
TRBJ2-6 . TRBV5-1 . TGCGCCAGCAGGGCCGCGGGCGCCAACGTCCTGACTTTC CASRAAGANVLTF
TRBJ1-5 TRBD1 TRBV5-4 . TGTGCCAGCAGCACAGGGGAGAATCAGCCCCAGCATTTT CASSTGENQPQHF
TRBJ1-4 TRBD1 TRBV2 . TGTGCCAGCAGTGTCGGGGGACAGGGTAATGAAAAACTGTTTTTT CASSVGGQGNEKLFF
TRBJ1-2 . TRBV4-2 . TGTGCCAGCAGCCAAGGGGGGGATTGGAACTATGGCTACACCTTC CASSQGGDWNYGYTF